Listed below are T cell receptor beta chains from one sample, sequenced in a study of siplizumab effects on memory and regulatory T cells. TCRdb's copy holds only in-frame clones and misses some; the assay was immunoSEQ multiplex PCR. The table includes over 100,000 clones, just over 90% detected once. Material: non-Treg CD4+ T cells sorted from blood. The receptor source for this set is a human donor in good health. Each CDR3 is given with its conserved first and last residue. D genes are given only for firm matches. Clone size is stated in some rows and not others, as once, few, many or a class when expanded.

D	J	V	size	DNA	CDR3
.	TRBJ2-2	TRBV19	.	TGTGCCAGTAGAATAGAGGGGCCTAACACCGGGGAGCTGTTTTTT	CASRIEGPNTGELFF
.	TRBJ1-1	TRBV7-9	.	TGTGCCAGCAGTCGGGTCTCTGAAGCTTTCTTT	CASSRVSEAFF
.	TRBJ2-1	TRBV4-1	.	TGCGCCAGCAGATGGATCAATGAGCAGTTCTTC	CASRWINEQFF
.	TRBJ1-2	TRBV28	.	TGTGCCAGCAGTTTCAGTCTCTCTACTGGCTACACCTTC	CASSFSLSTGYTF
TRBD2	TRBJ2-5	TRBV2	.	TGTGCCAGCAGTGAAGCGGGACTAGCGGGCGTGTACCAAGAGACCCAGTACTTC	CASSEAGLAGVYQETQYF
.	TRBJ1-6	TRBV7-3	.	TGTGCCAGCAGTTCGGACGCGGGGAATTCACCCCTCCACTTT	CASSSDAGNSPLHF
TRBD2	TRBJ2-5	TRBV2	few	TGTGCCAGCAGTGGGACTAGAGGAGAGACCCAGTACTTC	CASSGTRGETQYF
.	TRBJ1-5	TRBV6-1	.	TGTGCCAGCAGTGATACAGGGCTTTCTCAGCCCCAGCATTTT	CASSDTGLSQPQHF
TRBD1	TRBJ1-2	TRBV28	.	TGTGCCAGCAGGACTGCCGGGACAGCTTCTAACTATGGCTACACCTTC	CASRTAGTASNYGYTF
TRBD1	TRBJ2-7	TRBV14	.	TGTGCCAGCAGCCAAGGAACAGGGGGTCTCGACGAGCAGTACTTC	CASSQGTGGLDEQYF
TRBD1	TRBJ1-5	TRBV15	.	TGTGCCACCAGCAGAGATTTGACAGGGGTTGGTCAGCCCCAGCATTTT	CATSRDLTGVGQPQHF
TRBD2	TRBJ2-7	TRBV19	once	TGTGCCAGTAGTGCCGGCGGGGGGTACGAGCAGTACTTC	CASSAGGGYEQYF
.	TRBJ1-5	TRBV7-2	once	TGTGCCAGCAGCGCCCGGTGGGGCAATCAGCCCCAGCATTTT	CASSARWGNQPQHF
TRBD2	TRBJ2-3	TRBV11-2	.	TGTGCCAGCAGCTTCATTAGCGGGGCAGATACGCAGTATTTT	CASSFISGADTQYF
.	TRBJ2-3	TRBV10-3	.	TGTGCCATCAGTGTACGCGACACGTCAGATACGCAGTATTTT	CAISVRDTSDTQYF
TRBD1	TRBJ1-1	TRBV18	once	TGTGCCAGCTCACCCAACACAGGGGTCGTCATGAACACTGAAGCTTTCTTT	CASSPNTGVVMNTEAFF
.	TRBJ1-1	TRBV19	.	TGTGCCAGTAGTATCTTGGGGACTGAAGCTTTCTTT	CASSILGTEAFF
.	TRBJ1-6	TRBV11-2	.	TGTGCCAGCAGCTTAGTCCCCGATTCACCCCTCCACTTT	CASSLVPDSPLHF
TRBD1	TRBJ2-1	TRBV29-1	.	TGCAGCTCAGGACAGGGCAAAGCCTACAATGAGCAGTTCTTC	CSSGQGKAYNEQFF
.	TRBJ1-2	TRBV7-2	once	TGTGCCAGCAGCTTAACAGGGCCAATAATCGGCTACACCTTC	CASSLTGPIIGYTF
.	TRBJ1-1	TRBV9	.	TGTGCCAGCAGCGTCGCGGGATTGAACACTGAAGCTTTCTTT	CASSVAGLNTEAFF
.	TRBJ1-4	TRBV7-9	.	TGTGCCAGCAGCCGGGGGGAAAAACTGTTTTTT	CASSRGEKLFF
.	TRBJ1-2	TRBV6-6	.	TGTGCCAGCAGTTACTCGAGATACCTTGGTTCTGGCTACACCTTC	CASSYSRYLGSGYTF
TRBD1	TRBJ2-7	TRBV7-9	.	TGTGCCAGCAGCTTTGGACAGGGGGATAAGCAGTACTTC	CASSFGQGDKQYF
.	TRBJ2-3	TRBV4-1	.	TGCGCCAGCAGTCGCACGGCGGGGGATACGCAGTATTTT	CASSRTAGDTQYF